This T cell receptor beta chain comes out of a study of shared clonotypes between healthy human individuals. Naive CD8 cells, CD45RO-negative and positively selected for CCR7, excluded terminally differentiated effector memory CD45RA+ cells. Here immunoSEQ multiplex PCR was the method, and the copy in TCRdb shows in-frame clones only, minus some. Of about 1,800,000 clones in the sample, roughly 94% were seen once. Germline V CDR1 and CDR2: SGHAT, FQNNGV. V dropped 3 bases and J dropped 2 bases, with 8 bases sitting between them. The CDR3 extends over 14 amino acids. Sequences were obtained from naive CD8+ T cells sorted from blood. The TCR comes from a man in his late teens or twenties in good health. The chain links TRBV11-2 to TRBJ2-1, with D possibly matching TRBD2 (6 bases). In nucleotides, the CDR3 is TGTGCCAGCAGCTTGAGCGGGCCCTACAATGAGCAGTTCTTC. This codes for CASSLSGPYNEQFF.